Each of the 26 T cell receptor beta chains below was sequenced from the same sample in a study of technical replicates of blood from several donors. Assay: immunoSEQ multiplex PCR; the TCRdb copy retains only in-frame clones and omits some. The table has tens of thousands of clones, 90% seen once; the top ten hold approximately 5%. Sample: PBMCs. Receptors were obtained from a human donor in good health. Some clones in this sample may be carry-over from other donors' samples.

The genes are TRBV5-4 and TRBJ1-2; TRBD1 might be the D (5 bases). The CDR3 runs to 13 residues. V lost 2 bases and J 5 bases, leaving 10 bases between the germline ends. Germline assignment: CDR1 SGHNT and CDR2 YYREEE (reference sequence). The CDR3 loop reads CASSLQEGYGYTF. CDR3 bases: TGTGCCAGCAGCTTACAGGAAGGTTATGGCTACACCTTC.

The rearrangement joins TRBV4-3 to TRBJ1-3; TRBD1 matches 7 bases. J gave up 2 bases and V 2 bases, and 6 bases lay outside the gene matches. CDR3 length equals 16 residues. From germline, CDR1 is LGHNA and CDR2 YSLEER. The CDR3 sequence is CASSQLTGLTGNTIYF. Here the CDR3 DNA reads TGCGCCAGCAGCCAACTGACAGGGCTTACTGGAAACACCATATATTTT.

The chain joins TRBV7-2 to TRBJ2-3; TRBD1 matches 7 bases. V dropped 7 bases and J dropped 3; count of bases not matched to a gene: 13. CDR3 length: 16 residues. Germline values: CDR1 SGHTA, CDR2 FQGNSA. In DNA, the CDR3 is TGTGCCAGCACCGATACAGGGGTATTTAGGACAGATACGCAGTATTTT. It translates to CASTDTGVFRTDTQYF.

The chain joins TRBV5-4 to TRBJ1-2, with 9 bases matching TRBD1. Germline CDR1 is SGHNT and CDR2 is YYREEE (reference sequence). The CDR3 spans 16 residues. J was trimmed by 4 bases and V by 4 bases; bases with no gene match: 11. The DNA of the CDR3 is TGTGCCAGCAGCAACCTTGGACAGGGGCTAGGCTATGGCTACACCTTC. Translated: CASSNLGQGLGYGYTF.

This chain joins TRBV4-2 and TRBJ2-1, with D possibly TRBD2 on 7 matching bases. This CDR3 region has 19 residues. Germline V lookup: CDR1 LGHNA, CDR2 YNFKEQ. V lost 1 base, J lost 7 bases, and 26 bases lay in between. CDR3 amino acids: CASSQGGGGGRSASNEQFF. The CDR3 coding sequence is TGTGCCAGCAGCCAAGGGGGGGGCGGGGGACGTAGCGCGAGTAATGAGCAGTTCTTC.

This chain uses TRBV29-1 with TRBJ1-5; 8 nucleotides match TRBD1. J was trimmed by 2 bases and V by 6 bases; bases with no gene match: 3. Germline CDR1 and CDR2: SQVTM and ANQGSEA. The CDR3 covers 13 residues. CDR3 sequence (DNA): TGCAGCGTACAGGGGGATCGCAATCAGCCCCAGCATTTT. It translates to CSVQGDRNQPQHF.

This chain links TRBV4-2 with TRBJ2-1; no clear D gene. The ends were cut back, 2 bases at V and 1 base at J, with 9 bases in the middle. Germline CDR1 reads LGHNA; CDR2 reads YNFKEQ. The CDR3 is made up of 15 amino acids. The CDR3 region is CASSQFSASYNEQFF. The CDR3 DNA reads TGTGCCAGCAGCCAATTCAGCGCATCCTACAATGAGCAGTTCTTC.

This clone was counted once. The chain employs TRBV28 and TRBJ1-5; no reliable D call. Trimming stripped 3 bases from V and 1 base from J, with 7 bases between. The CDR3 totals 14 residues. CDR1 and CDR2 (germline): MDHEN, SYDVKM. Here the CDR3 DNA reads TGTGCCAGCAGTTTTTATAAAAGCAATCAGCCCCAGCATTTT. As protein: CASSFYKSNQPQHF.

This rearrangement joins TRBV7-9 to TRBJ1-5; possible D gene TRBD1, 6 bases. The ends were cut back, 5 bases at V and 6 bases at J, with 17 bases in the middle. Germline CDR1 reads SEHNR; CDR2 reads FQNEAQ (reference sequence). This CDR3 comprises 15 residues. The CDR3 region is CASSQGGGAGQPQHF. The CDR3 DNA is TGTGCCAGCAGCCAGGGAGGGGGGGCTGGTCAGCCCCAGCATTTT.

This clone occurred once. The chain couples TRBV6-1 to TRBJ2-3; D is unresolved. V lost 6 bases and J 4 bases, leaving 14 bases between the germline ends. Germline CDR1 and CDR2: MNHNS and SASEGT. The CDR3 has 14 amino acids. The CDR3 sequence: CASSDWMAADTQYF. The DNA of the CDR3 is TGTGCCAGCAGCGACTGGATGGCGGCAGATACGCAGTATTTT.

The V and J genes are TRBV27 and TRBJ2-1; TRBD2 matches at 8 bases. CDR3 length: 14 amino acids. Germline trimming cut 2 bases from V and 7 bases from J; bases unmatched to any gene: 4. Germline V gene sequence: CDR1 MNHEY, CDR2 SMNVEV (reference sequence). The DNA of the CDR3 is TGTGCCAGCAGTTTAAAGCGGGAGAGGAATGAGCAGTTCTTC. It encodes CASSLKRERNEQFF.

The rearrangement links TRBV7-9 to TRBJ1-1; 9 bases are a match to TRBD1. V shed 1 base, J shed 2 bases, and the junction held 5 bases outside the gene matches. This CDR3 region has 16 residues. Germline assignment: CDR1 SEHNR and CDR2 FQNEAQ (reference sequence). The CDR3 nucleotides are TGTGCCAGCAGCTTAGATCCGGGACAGGGCAACACTGAAGCTTTCTTT. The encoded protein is CASSLDPGQGNTEAFF. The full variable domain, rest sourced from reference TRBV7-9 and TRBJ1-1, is DTGVSQNPRHKITKRGQNVTFRCDPISEHNRLYWYRQTLGQGPEFLTYFQNEAQLEKSRLLSDRFSAERPKGSFSTLEIQRTEQGDSAMYLCASSLDPGQGNTEAFFGQGTRLTVV.

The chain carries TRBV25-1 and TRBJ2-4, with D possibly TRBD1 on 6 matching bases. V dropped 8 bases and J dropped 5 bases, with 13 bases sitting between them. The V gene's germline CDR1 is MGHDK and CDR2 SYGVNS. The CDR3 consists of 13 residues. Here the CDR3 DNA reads TGTGCCAGCGCCGGGACAACCCAAAACATTCAGTACTTC. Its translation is CASAGTTQNIQYF.

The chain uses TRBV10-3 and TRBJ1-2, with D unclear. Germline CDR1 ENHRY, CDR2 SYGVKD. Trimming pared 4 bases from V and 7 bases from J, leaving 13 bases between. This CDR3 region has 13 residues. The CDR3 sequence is CAISALEETGYTF. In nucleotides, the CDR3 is TGTGCCATCAGTGCCTTGGAGGAGACTGGCTACACCTTC.

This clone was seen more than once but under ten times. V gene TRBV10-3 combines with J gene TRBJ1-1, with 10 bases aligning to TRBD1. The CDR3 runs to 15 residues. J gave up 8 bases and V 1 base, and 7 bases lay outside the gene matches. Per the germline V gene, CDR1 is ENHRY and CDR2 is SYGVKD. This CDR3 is CAISEWRDRGPEAFF. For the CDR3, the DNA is TGTGCCATCAGTGAGTGGAGGGACAGGGGACCCGAAGCTTTCTTT.

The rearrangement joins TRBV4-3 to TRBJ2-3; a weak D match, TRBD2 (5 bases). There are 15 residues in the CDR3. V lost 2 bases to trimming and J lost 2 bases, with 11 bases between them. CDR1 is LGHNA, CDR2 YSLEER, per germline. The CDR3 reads CASSQYQRFTDTQYF. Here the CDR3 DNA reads TGCGCCAGCAGCCAATACCAGCGGTTCACAGATACGCAGTATTTT.

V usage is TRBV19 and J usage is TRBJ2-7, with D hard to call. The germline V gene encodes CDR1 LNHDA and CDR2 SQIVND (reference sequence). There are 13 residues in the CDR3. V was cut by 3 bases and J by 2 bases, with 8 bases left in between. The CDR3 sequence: CASSIQRTYEQYF. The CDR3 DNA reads TGTGCCAGTAGTATCCAGCGAACCTACGAGCAGTACTTC.

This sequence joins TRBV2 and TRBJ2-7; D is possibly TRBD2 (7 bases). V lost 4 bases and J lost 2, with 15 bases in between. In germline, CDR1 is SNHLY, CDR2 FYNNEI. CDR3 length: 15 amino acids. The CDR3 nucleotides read TGTGCCAGCAGTGGGCCCAGCGGGACACCCTACGAGCAGTACTTC. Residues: CASSGPSGTPYEQYF.

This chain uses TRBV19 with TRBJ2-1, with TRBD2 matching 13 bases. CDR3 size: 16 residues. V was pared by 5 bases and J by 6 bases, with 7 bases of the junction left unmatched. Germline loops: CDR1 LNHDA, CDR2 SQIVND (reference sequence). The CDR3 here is CASSPFGLAGVNEQFF. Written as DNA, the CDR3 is TGTGCCAGTAGTCCTTTCGGACTAGCGGGAGTCAATGAGCAGTTCTTC.

The chain's CDR3 is CASSEQGGTEAFF. CDR3 DNA: TGTGCCAGCAGTGAGCAGGGGGGCACTGAAGCTTTCTTT. The genes are TRBV25-1 and TRBJ1-1, with 7 positions matching TRBD1. Germline lookup yields CDR1 MGHDK and CDR2 SYGVNS. This CDR3 has 13 residues. Trimming at V came to 3 bases and at J to 4 bases, leaving 2 bases not matched to a gene.

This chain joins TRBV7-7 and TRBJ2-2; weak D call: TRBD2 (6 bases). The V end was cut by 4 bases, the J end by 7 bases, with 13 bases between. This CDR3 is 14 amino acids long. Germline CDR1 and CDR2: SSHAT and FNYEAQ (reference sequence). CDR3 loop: CASSSVRGIGELFF. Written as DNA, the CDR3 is TGTGCCAGCAGCTCGGTTCGGGGGATCGGGGAGCTGTTTTTT.

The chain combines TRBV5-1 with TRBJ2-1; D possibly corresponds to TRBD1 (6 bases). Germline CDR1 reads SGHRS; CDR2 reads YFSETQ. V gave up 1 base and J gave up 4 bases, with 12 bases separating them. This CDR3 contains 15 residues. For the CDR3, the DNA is TGCGCCAGCAGCTTGAAGGACAGCCAATACAATGAGCAGTTCTTC. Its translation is CASSLKDSQYNEQFF. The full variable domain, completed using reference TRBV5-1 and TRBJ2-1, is KAGVTQTPRYLIKTRGQQVTLSCSPISGHRSVSWYQQTPGQGLQFLFEYFSETQRNKGNFPGRFSGRQFSNSRSEMNVSTLELGDSALYLCASSLKDSQYNEQFFGPGTRLTVL.

The CDR3 bases are TGTGCCAGCAGCTTAGCAGGACAGGGAGAGTGGTTCTTC. Amino acids: CASSLAGQGEWFF. V is TRBV7-2 and J is TRBJ2-1, with 8 bases identical to TRBD1. This CDR3 region has 13 residues. Germline CDR1 and CDR2: SGHTA and FQGNSA. The V gene end was trimmed by 0 bases and the J gene end by 15 bases; junction bases not matched to a gene: 7.

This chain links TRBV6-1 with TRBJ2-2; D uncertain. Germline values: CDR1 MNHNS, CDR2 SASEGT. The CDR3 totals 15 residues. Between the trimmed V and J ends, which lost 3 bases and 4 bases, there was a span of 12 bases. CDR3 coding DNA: TGTGCCAGCAGTGAGCAACTAACGCTCACCGGGGAGCTGTTTTTT. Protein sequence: CASSEQLTLTGELFF.

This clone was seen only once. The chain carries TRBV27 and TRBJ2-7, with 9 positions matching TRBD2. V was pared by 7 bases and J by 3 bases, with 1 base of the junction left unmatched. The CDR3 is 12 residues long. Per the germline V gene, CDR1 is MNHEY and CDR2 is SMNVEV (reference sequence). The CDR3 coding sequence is TGTGCCAGCACTAGCGGGAACTACGAGCAGTACTTC. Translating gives CASTSGNYEQYF.

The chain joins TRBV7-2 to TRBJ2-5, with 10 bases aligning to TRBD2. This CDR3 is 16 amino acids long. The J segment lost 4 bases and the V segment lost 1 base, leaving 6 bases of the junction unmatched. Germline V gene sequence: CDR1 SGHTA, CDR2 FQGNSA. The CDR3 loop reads CASSLGRLAGVETQYF. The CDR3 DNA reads TGTGCCAGCAGCTTAGGAAGGCTAGCGGGAGTAGAGACCCAGTACTTC.